What follows describes a single T cell receptor beta chain. Its antigen remains undetermined. The sample holds no much larger clone one base away, and base qualities are not on file. This entry belongs to a study of T cell responses to AZD1222 COVID-19 vaccine (dated by TCRdb to about 2021). Some background on the complete study: AZD1222 recipients whose second dose came at about 4 weeks and those whose second dose came at about 12 weeks were combined into one group, since spike-specific TCR depth and breadth did not differ between the two schedules. TCR sequencing was performed for 233 trial participants, of whom some 200 were given two doses of AZD1222 and some 26 were given two doses of MenACWY control vaccine. Trial participants were enrolled by age into subgroups of 18-55, 56-69 and 70-plus years, and around 150, 28 and 57 TCR-sequenced participants, respectively, were included in these subgroups.

General study outcomes and caveats: The 56-69-year group was small, and its depth increase did not reach significance, likely because of low power. Most participants were white British and females outnumbered males, and the authors suggested that clonal diversity may have been underestimated. Because no samples from the day 14 peak response were available, repertoires could be characterized only after the peak T cell response. After two AZD1222 doses, both the breadth and the depth of spike-specific TCRs were significantly higher than at day 0 and than in MenACWY recipients. The vaccine-associated CD4 TCRs covered the entire spike protein, and the dominant responses fell in regions 160-218 and 743-854. Reportedly, close to half of the unique spike-specific TCRs recognized epitopes lying outside the regions that are mutated in the B.1.351 and B.1.1.7 variants. Only five or six AZD1222 recipients were SARS-CoV-2 seropositive at baseline, limiting conclusions about previously exposed vaccinees.

The CDR3 regions of human TCRbeta chains were analyzed by immunosequencing. The authors processed their data as follows. TCRs in the repertoires were compared against a reference library of SARS-CoV-2-specific TCRs that had been generated with the MIRA antigen-specificity platform. Breadth was defined as the fraction of unique TCRs that were SARS-CoV-2-associated. Depth was defined as the fraction of total T cells that were SARS-CoV-2-associated. Using the MIRA data, each spike-specific TCR was assigned both to the spike region to which the TCR was reactive and to a CD4 or CD8 class. Log10-transformed breadth and depth values were compared by one-way ANOVA with Sidak's multiple comparisons tests. The table comes from immuneACCESS by way of TCRdb, which keeps in-frame sequences with V and J called. Part of the clones is missing from these tables; in studies checked, under half for an unresolved V gene and the rest for unknown reasons. Clone size and the V and J calls come from that table; the DNA yielded D and trimming. This sample lists 110,000 to 150,000 clones; around 90% were detected once. Jointly, the top ten make up approximately 3.7% of the sample.

Sample time point, as interpreted from the label and publication: baseline before first vaccination. The vaccinee samples were drawn from two UK trials, COV001 and COV002, one of which was a single-blind randomized controlled phase 2/3 trial testing AZD1222 (ChAdOx1 nCoV-19) in healthy adults. For TCRbeta chain sequencing, PBMC samples from trial participants were taken at day 0 and at day 28 after the second dose. The clonotype comes from an adult in good health. The source was peripheral blood, collected on day 0 of AZD1222 vaccination.

The CDR3 is CASSQDYGASYNEQFF. The base sequence is TGTGCCAGCAGCCAAGATTACGGGGCCTCCTACAATGAGCAGTTCTTC. This chain joins TRBV14 to TRBJ2-1; the D gene could be TRBD1 or TRBD2, each one agreeing over 5 bases. Including cysteine and phenylalanine, the CDR3 has 16 amino acids. Only CDR3 DNA remains: 48 bases, in frame from the first base. V is reduced by 0 bases and J by 0 bases, leaving a spacing of 9 bases between them. CDR1 SGHDN and CDR2 FVKESK are derived from the germline V gene.